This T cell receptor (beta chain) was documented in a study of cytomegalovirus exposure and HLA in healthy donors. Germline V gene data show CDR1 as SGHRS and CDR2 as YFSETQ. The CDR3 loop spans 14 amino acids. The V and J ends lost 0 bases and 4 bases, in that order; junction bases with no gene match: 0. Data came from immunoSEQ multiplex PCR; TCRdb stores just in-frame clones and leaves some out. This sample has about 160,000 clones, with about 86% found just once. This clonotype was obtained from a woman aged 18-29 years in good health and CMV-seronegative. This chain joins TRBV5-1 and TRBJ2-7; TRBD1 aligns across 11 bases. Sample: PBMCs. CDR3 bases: TGCGCCAGCAGCTTGGGGGACAGGGGGTACGAGCAGTACTTC. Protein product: CASSLGDRGYEQYF.